This T cell receptor (beta chain) was documented in a study of T cell responses to AZD1222 COVID-19 vaccine. Study results and limitations: Targeting of unmutated variant regions was reportedly seen in nearly half of spike-specific TCRs. Sampled repertoires all dated from after the peak T cell response.

The data were produced by immunoSEQ multiplex PCR, yet TCRdb's version contains in-frame clones alone and is incomplete. The sample holds tens of thousands of clones, about 89% seen once. This CDR3 has 12 amino acids. The V end lost 8 bases, the J end lost 2 bases, and 8 bases lay between the germline ends. Germline V CDR1 and CDR2: MNHEY, SVGAGI. This clone was seen a handful of times. Its antigen remains unknown. The TCR originated in an adult who received the AZD1222 COVID-19 vaccine. This sequence joins TRBV6-5 and TRBJ2-3; D remains unclear. Here the sequenced sample was peripheral blood, taken 28 days after the second AZD1222 dose. The CDR3 region has the DNA TGTGCCAGCCGGTCAAACACAGATACGCAGTATTTT. This codes for CASRSNTDTQYF.